This T cell receptor beta chain was retrieved from a study of cytomegalovirus exposure and HLA in healthy donors. Study-wide findings and caveats: Both high specificity and high sensitivity reportedly marked the classifier's diagnosis of cytomegalovirus status.

Assay: immunoSEQ multiplex PCR; the TCRdb copy retains only in-frame clones and omits some. Here the sample spans about 72,000 clones, approximately 94% being singletons. With respect to this clone: What it binds is unknown.

This CDR3 spans 17 amino acids. V was cut by 5 bases and J by 4 bases, with 21 bases left in between. Germline V gene data show CDR1 as SGHAT and CDR2 as FQNNGV. The TCR was taken from a young woman in good health and CMV-seropositive. Sequenced: PBMCs. V is TRBV11-2 and J is TRBJ1-5, with D possibly matching TRBD1 (5 bases). The CDR3 nucleotides are TGTGCCAGCAGCCCTCTTCGGCAGGGTTTAGAAAATCAGCCCCAGCATTTT. Amino acid sequence: CASSPLRQGLENQPQHF.